These 29 T cell receptor beta chains share one sample of origin, sequenced in a study of CD8+ T cells in alopecia areata. cDNA reverse transcribed from extracted RNA served as the sequencing template. The assay was immunoSEQ multiplex PCR, and TCRdb's table has in-frame clones only and misses some. The profile shows over 150,000 clones, approximately 59% of them singletons. The source was CD4+ T cells sorted from blood, collected at week 0. These TCRs come from a human donor with alopecia areata.

This clone came up once. The V and J genes are TRBV29-1 and TRBJ2-7, with 9 positions matching TRBD2. V lost 4 bases to trimming and J lost 3 bases; unmatched junction nucleotides: 13. The CDR3 extends over 16 amino acids. CDR1 and CDR2 from the germline V gene are SQVTM and ANQGSEA. The CDR3: CSVGIRLAGISYEQYF. The CDR3, as DNA: TGCAGCGTTGGGATTCGGCTAGCGGGGATAAGCTACGAGCAGTACTTC.

The V gene is TRBV27, the J gene TRBJ2-3; 13 bases line up with TRBD2. The germline V gene has CDR1 MNHEY and CDR2 SMNVEV (reference sequence). The CDR3 has 16 amino acids. V gave up 5 bases and J gave up 6 bases; unmatched junction bases: 8. CDR3 in DNA: TGTGCCAGCAGTCCTCGACTAGCGGGGGGCCTGGATACGCAGTATTTT. It specifies CASSPRLAGGLDTQYF.

CDR3 DNA sequence: TGTGCCAGCAGTTTCGGGACGGAAAACTATGGCTACACCTTC. It specifies CASSFGTENYGYTF. The gene calls are TRBV6-5 and TRBJ1-2; TRBD1 is a possible D gene (5 bases). This CDR3 is built from 14 residues. Per the germline V gene, CDR1 is MNHEY and CDR2 is SVGAGI. V was trimmed by 4 bases and J by 2 bases, leaving 11 bases between them.

The rearrangement links TRBV11-3 to TRBJ1-5; D is undetermined. The CDR3 loop spans 14 amino acids. Germline V CDR1 and CDR2: SGHNT, YENEEA. V lost 5 bases and J lost 3, with 11 bases in between. CDR3 DNA: TGTGCCAGCAGCAAACACCCATACAATCAGCCCCAGCATTTT. The encoded protein is CASSKHPYNQPQHF. The entire variable domain, with the rest obtained from reference TRBV11-3 and TRBJ1-5, is as follows: EAGVVQSPRYKIIEKKQPVAFWCNPISGHNTLYWYLQNLGQGPELLIRYENEEAVDDSQLPKDRFSAERLKGVDSTLKIQPAELGDSAVYLCASSKHPYNQPQHFGDGTRLSIL.

The chain couples TRBV7-3 to TRBJ1-2; perhaps TRBD1 as D (5 bases). The CDR3 is made up of 14 amino acids. V dropped 8 bases and J dropped 4 bases, with 17 bases sitting between them. Germline V gives CDR1 SGHTA, CDR2 FQGTGA. The CDR3 is CASAPGQGSYGYTF. The DNA for the CDR3 is TGTGCCAGCGCCCCGGGGCAGGGATCCTATGGCTACACCTTC.

Only a few counts were recorded for this clone. The chain joins TRBV5-1 to TRBJ2-7; D might be TRBD2 (6 bases). Germline CDR1 SGHRS, CDR2 YFSETQ. Trimming cost V 3 bases and J 4 bases, with 14 bases left between them. The CDR3 runs to 14 residues. The DNA of the CDR3 is TGCGCCAGCAGCTACGGGAGTGCGGGGTACGAGCAGTACTTC. Translating gives CASSYGSAGYEQYF.

In its sample, this clone was seen a few times. This sequence joins TRBV10-2 and TRBJ2-7, with 7 bases matching TRBD1. After removal of 7 bases from V and 3 bases from J, the junction contained 6 bases not matched to a gene. This CDR3 has 13 amino acids. Germline V gives CDR1 WSHSY, CDR2 SAAADI. CDR3 nucleotides: TGCGCCAGCACCTGGGACAGCAGCTACGAGCAGTACTTC. Protein: CASTWDSSYEQYF.

V is TRBV2 and J is TRBJ2-2, with D possibly called TRBD1 or TRBD2 (6 bases each). The germline V gene has CDR1 SNHLY and CDR2 FYNNEI. The CDR3 is made up of 15 amino acids. V lost 7 bases, J lost 0 bases, and 12 bases lay in between. The CDR3 reads CASNGGYANTGELFF. CDR3 bases: TGTGCCAGCAACGGGGGCTACGCGAACACCGGGGAGCTGTTTTTT. Looking up the rest from reference TRBV2 and TRBJ2-2 gives the full variable domain: EPEVTQTPSHQVTQMGQEVILRCVPISNHLYFYWYRQILGQKVEFLVSFYNNEISEKSEIFDDQFSVERPDGSNFTLKIRSTKLEDSAMYFCASNGGYANTGELFFGEGSRLTVL.

This clone was observed a handful of times. This chain uses TRBV28 with TRBJ1-5, with unresolved D. Trimming left V 6 bases short and J 6 bases short, with 12 bases between. This CDR3 has 13 amino acids. The germline V gene has CDR1 MDHEN and CDR2 SYDVKM. The CDR3 here is CASSAPVSQPQHF. The CDR3 region has the DNA TGTGCCAGCAGCGCTCCCGTTTCTCAGCCCCAGCATTTT.

This clone was picked up one time. This rearrangement joins TRBV10-3 to TRBJ2-5; the D is unclear. Germline values: CDR1 ENHRY, CDR2 SYGVKD. CDR3 length equals 13 residues. Trimming removed 2 bases at V and 10 bases at J, with 14 bases between. CDR3 sequence: CAISESVSVDQYF. The CDR3, as DNA: TGTGCCATCAGTGAGAGTGTCTCAGTCGACCAGTACTTC.

This chain joins TRBV27 and TRBJ1-5, with D perhaps matching TRBD1 (6 bases). The CDR3 covers 17 residues. V lost 6 bases to trimming and J lost 4 bases, with 22 bases between them. From germline, CDR1 is MNHEY and CDR2 SMNVEV (reference sequence). CDR3 nucleotides: TGTGCCAGCAGGCGGTTGGACAGCCACGATAAAAATCAGCCCCAGCATTTT. Translating it yields CASRRLDSHDKNQPQHF.

The rearrangement joins TRBV7-2 to TRBJ1-6; D is uncertain. Trimming took 0 bases from V and 7 from J, leaving 7 bases between them. Germline V gene sequence: CDR1 SGHTA, CDR2 FQGNSA. This CDR3 contains 14 residues. The CDR3 DNA reads TGTGCCAGCAGCTTAGCACGGGAGAATTCACCCCTCCACTTT. It is translated as CASSLARENSPLHF.

The gene calls are TRBV11-2 and TRBJ2-3; TRBD2 is a possible D gene (6 bases). The CDR3 contains 15 residues. Germline V lookup: CDR1 SGHAT, CDR2 FQNNGV. Trimming took off 5 bases at V and 3 bases at J, with 15 bases between the two ends. For the CDR3, the DNA is TGTGCCAGCAGCGCAGGGAGGTCAGGGACAGATACGCAGTATTTT. It codes for CASSAGRSGTDTQYF.

By its share, this clone is medium-sized. This chain joins TRBV7-2 and TRBJ2-7; D remains unclear. This CDR3 comprises 11 residues. Trimming left V 5 bases short and J 3 bases short, with 5 bases between. The germline gives CDR1 SGHTA, CDR2 FQGNSA. The CDR3 nucleotides read TGTGCCAGCAGCGAGTACTACGAGCAGTACTTC. Translating it yields CASSEYYEQYF. Looking up the rest from reference TRBV7-2 and TRBJ2-7 gives the full variable domain: GAGVSQSPSNKVTEKGKDVELRCDPISGHTALYWYRQSLGQGLEFLIYFQGNSAPDKSGLPSDRFSAERTGGSVSTLTIQRTQQEDSAVYLCASSEYYEQYFGPGTRLTVT.

J is TRBJ1-1 and V is TRBV7-3; TRBD1 agrees at 8 bases. Unmatched junction bases numbered 2, after V lost 3 bases and J lost 5 bases. The CDR3 runs 13 residues. Germline V gives CDR1 SGHTA, CDR2 FQGTGA. Here the CDR3 DNA reads TGTGCCAGCAGCTTGGACAGGGTTACTGAAGCTTTCTTT. Translation: CASSLDRVTEAFF. The whole variable domain, remainder taken from reference TRBV7-3 and TRBJ1-1, is GAGVSQTPSNKVTEKGKYVELRCDPISGHTALYWYRQSLGQGPEFLIYFQGTGAADDSGLPNDRFFAVRPEGSVSTLKIQRTERGDSAVYLCASSLDRVTEAFFGQGTRLTVV.

The chain links TRBV4-2 to TRBJ2-3; D perhaps matches TRBD2 (5 bases). Germline CDR1 is LGHNA and CDR2 is YNFKEQ. This CDR3 is built from 14 residues. V gave up 1 base and J gave up 5 bases, with 10 bases separating them. CDR3 loop: CASSQGAAGDTQYF. The CDR3 region has the DNA TGTGCCAGCAGCCAAGGCGCCGCGGGAGATACGCAGTATTTT.

This clone came up a few times. This sample includes further DNA sequences coding for the same CDR3. This chain links TRBV29-1 with TRBJ2-7; 10 positions agree with TRBD2. The germline gives CDR1 SQVTM, CDR2 ANQGSEA. The CDR3 is 13 residues long. V lost 3 bases to trimming and J lost 3 bases; unmatched junction nucleotides: 2. The CDR3 DNA reads as TGCAGCGTTGAGGCTAGCGGGGGCTACGAGCAGTACTTC. Protein: CSVEASGGYEQYF.

The chain has TRBV29-1 and TRBJ2-7; D not certain. The germline gives CDR1 SQVTM, CDR2 ANQGSEA. CDR3 size: 11 residues. The V and J ends lost 3 bases and 6 bases respectively, with 9 bases between them. The CDR3 sequence is CSVDRLGEQYF. CDR3 DNA: TGCAGCGTTGACAGGCTGGGCGAGCAGTACTTC.

This clone has only a few counts. This chain uses TRBV6-1 with TRBJ2-7; D remains unclear. The V gene lost 8 bases and the J gene lost 3 bases, with 14 bases spanning the gap. CDR1 MNHNS and CDR2 SASEGT come from the germline V gene. This CDR3 region has 13 residues. CDR3 protein: CASLLSADYEQYF. The CDR3 nucleotides are TGTGCCAGCCTTTTATCGGCTGACTACGAGCAGTACTTC.

The chain recombines TRBV6-5 with TRBJ1-1; D gene unclear. The CDR3 length is 16 residues. Germline CDR1 MNHEY, CDR2 SVGAGI. The V end was cut by 0 bases, the J end by 6 bases, with 17 bases between. DNA of the CDR3: TGTGCCAGCAGTTACTCCCCCCCACCGGGAACGGCTGAAGCTTTCTTT. Its translation: CASSYSPPPGTAEAFF.

This clone was seen a few times. The chain is built from TRBV5-8 and TRBJ2-3; D possibly corresponds to TRBD2 (5 bases). CDR1 and CDR2 from the germline V gene are SGHTS and YDEGEE. Trimming removed 0 bases at V and 1 base at J, with 6 bases between. The CDR3 totals 14 residues. The CDR3 DNA reads TGTGCCAGCAGCTTGGGAGGGCGCACAGATACGCAGTATTTT. It encodes CASSLGGRTDTQYF.

This clone appeared a single time. CDR3 nucleotides: TGTGCCAGCAGCCAAAAGGTCCGGGATGGCTACACCTTC. It encodes CASSQKVRDGYTF. J is TRBJ1-2 and V is TRBV14; D not certain. Trimming removed 2 bases at V and 6 bases at J, with 10 bases between. This CDR3 region has 13 residues. The V gene's germline CDR1 is SGHDN and CDR2 FVKESK.

The chain joins TRBV18 to TRBJ2-7; 12 nucleotides line up with TRBD1. Trimming took 3 bases from V and 12 from J; bases not matched to a gene: 9. The CDR3 has 14 residues. Per the germline V gene, CDR1 is KGHSH and CDR2 is LQKENI. The CDR3 loop is CASSPLQGQGAAYF. CDR3 nucleotide sequence: TGTGCCAGCTCACCGTTACAGGGACAGGGGGCCGCGTACTTC.

This clone has only a few counts. V is TRBV29-1 and J is TRBJ2-2; a weak D match, TRBD1 (5 bases). This CDR3 is 15 amino acids long. Germline CDR1 is SQVTM and CDR2 is ANQGSEA. With 7 bases removed from V and 0 bases from J, the gap between germline ends came to 15 bases. CDR3 sequence: CSAEDGHTNTGELFF. The CDR3 coding sequence is TGCAGCGCCGAAGATGGACACACGAACACCGGGGAGCTGTTTTTT.

This chain connects TRBV7-2 to TRBJ2-1; tentatively, D is TRBD2 (6 bases). Germline lookup yields CDR1 SGHTA and CDR2 FQGNSA. This CDR3 has 14 amino acids. V gave up 5 bases and J gave up 3 bases, with 11 bases separating them. The CDR3 sequence: CASSTRDGYNEQFF. The CDR3 DNA is TGTGCCAGCAGCACGCGGGACGGCTACAATGAGCAGTTCTTC.

The gene calls are TRBV30 and TRBJ1-1; a weak D match, TRBD1 (6 bases). The germline V gene encodes CDR1 GTSNPN and CDR2 SVGIG (reference sequence). The CDR3 loop spans 14 amino acids. The CDR3: CARSTGGGLAEAFF. The DNA for the CDR3 is TGTGCTAGGAGTACGGGGGGCGGTTTGGCTGAAGCTTTCTTT.

The chain is built from TRBV11-1 and TRBJ2-1; D not resolved. The CDR3 has 12 amino acids. V was cut by 5 bases and J by 4 bases, with 6 bases left in between. The germline V gene has CDR1 SGHAT and CDR2 FQDESV (reference sequence). DNA of the CDR3: TGTGCCAGCAGCCCCATATACAATGAGCAGTTCTTC. This codes for CASSPIYNEQFF.

A few counts support this clone. The rearrangement joins TRBV7-2 to TRBJ2-7; 9 bases line up with TRBD2. The V gene's germline CDR1 is SGHTA and CDR2 FQGNSA. V shed 9 bases and J 6 bases; nucleotides not matched to a gene: 6. The CDR3 sequence is 12 residues long. CDR3 in DNA: TGTGCCAGTGGCGGGAGGGGGATCGAGCAGTACTTC. This gives the protein CASGGRGIEQYF.

This clone was picked up a small number of times. The chain has TRBV29-1 and TRBJ2-7, with a tentative D call TRBD1 (7 bases). CDR1 is SQVTM, CDR2 ANQGSEA, per germline. This CDR3 has 12 residues. Trimming cost V 7 bases and J 4 bases, with 14 bases left between them. CDR3 nucleotides: TGCAGCGCTGCGGGACAGCTTTACGAGCAGTACTTC. Translated: CSAAGQLYEQYF.